The sequence of this T cell receptor (beta chain) was determined in a study of blood T cells in healthy people across ages. Then a second PCR, running roughly 7 to 11 cycles, was carried out with a sample-barcoded 5' primer and a J-beta primer mix. The authors tagged each cDNA molecule using a template-switch adaptor with 12 random nucleotides. MiXCR, applied by TCRdb to the 5' RACE reads, yields one record per CDR3 protein. The table has under 2 million distinct CDR3 sequences, about 32% seen once. Trimming took off 4 bases at V and 3 bases at J, with 15 bases between the two ends. Germline-derived CDR1 and CDR2 are LGHDT and YNNKEL (reference sequence). CDR3 size: 15 residues.

The genes are TRBV3-1 and TRBJ2-5; D possibly corresponds to TRBD1 (6 bases). The TCR sequence derives from a woman in her twenties or thirties in good health. Sequencing was carried out using blood. The CDR3 sequence: CASSPSPDREETQYF. CDR3 in DNA: TGTGCCAGCAGCCCCAGCCCGGACAGAGAAGAGACCCAGTACTTC.